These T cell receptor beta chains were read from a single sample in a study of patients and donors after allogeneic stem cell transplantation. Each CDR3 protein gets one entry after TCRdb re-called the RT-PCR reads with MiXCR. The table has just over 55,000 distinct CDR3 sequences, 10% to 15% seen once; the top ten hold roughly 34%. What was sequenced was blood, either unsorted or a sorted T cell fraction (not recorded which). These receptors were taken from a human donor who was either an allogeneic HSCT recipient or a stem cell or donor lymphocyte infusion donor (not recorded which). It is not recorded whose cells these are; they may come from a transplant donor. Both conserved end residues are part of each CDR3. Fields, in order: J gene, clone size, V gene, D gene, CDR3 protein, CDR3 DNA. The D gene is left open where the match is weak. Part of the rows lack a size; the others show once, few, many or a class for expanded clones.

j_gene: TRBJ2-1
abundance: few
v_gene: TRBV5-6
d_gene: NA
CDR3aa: CASSSGIWNEQFF
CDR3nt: TGTGCCAGCAGCTCAGGAATTTGGAATGAGCAGTTCTTC

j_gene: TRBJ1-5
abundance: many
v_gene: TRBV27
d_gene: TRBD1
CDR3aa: CASRGGTGLPNQPQHF
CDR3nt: TGTGCCAGCCGGGGGGGGACAGGGCTACCTAATCAGCCCCAGCATTTT

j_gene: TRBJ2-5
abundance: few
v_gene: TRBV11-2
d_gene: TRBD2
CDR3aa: CASSPTGTSQETQYF
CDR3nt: TGTGCCAGCAGCCCGACCGGGACTAGTCAAGAGACCCAGTACTTC

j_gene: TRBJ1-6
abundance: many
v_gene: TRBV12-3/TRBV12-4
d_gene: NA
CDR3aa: CASSLNPSPLHF
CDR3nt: TGTGCCAGCAGTTTAAACCCTTCACCCCTCCACTTT

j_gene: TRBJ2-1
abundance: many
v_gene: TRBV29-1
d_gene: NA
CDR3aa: CSAPASGFNEQFF
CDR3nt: TGCAGCGCCCCAGCTTCAGGGTTCAATGAGCAGTTCTTC

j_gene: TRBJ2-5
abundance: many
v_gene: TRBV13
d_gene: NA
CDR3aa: CASSLGEETQYF
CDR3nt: TGTGCCAGCAGCTTAGGAGAAGAGACCCAGTACTTC

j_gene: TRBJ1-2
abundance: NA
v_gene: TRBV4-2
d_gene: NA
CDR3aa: CASSHGPEGDYGYTF
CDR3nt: TGTGCCAGCAGCCATGGACCCGAAGGGGACTATGGCTACACCTTC

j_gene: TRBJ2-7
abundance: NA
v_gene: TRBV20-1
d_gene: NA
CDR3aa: CSARAPAYEQYF
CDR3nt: TGCAGTGCTAGAGCGCCTGCCTACGAGCAGTACTTC

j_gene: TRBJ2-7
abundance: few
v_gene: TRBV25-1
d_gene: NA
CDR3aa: CASSEAGLTYEQYF
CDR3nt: TGTGCCAGCAGTGAAGCAGGTCTCACCTACGAGCAGTACTTC

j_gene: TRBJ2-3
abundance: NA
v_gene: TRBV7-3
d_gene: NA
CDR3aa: CASSLRVAGGHPRDTQYF
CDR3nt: TGTGCCAGCAGCTTAAGGGTGGCCGGAGGACATCCCAGGGATACGCAGTATTTT

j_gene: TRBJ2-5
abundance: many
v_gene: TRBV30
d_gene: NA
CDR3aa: CAWRQLYGPRQGETQYF
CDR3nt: TGTGCCTGGAGGCAGCTTTACGGACCCCGGCAGGGGGAGACCCAGTACTTC

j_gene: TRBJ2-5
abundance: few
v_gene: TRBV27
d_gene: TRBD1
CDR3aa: CASSKTGTETQYF
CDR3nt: TGTGCCAGCAGTAAGACAGGGACGGAGACCCAGTACTTC

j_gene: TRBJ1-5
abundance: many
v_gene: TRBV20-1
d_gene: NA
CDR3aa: CSARTEYSNQPQHF
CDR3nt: TGCAGTGCCAGGACAGAATATAGCAATCAGCCCCAGCATTTT

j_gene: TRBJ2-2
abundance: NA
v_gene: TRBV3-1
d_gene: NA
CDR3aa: CASSQDRSGYTGELFF
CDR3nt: TGTGCCAGCAGCCAAGATCGTTCCGGGTACACCGGGGAGCTGTTTTTT

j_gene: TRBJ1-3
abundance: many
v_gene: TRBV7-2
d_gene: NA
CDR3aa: CASSLRTPGNTIYF
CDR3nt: TGTGCCAGCAGCCTGCGGACACCTGGAAACACCATATATTTT

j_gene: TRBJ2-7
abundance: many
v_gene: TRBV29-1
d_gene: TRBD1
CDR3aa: CSVQRTGGREQYF
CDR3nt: TGCAGCGTTCAAAGGACAGGGGGGAGAGAGCAGTACTTC

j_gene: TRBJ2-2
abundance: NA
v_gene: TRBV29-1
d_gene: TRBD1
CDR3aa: CSVIRDRTNTGELFF
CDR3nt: TGCAGCGTTATCCGGGACAGGACGAACACCGGGGAGCTGTTTTTT

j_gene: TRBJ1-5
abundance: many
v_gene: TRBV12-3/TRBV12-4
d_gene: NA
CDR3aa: CASSSRDRLGQPQHF
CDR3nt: TGTGCCAGCAGTTCAAGAGACAGGCTCGGGCAGCCCCAGCATTTT

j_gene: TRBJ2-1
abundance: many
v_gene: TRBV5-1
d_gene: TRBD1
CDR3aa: CASSSGQGPYNEQFF
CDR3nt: TGCGCCAGCAGTTCTGGACAGGGGCCTTACAATGAGCAGTTCTTC

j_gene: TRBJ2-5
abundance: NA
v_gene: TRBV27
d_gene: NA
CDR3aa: CASSLSLARQETQYF
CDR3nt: TGTGCCAGCAGTTTATCGTTAGCTCGCCAAGAGACCCAGTACTTC

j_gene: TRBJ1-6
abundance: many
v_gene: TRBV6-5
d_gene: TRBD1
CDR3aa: CASSYSRYTGTDNSPLHF
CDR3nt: TGTGCCAGCAGTTACTCGAGGTACACCGGGACAGATAATTCACCCCTCCACTTT

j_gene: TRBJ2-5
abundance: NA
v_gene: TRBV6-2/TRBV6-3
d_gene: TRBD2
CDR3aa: CASSYGGLAGKETQYF
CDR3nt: TGTGCCAGCAGTTACGGGGGACTAGCGGGAAAAGAGACCCAGTACTTC

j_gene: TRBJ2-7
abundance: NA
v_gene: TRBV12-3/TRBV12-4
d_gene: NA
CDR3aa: CASSDASYEQYF
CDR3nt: TGTGCCAGCAGTGACGCGTCATACGAGCAGTACTTC

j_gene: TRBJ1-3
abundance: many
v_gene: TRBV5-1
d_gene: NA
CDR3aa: CASSPGSSGNTIYF
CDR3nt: TGCGCCAGCAGCCCGGGGAGCTCTGGAAACACCATATATTTT

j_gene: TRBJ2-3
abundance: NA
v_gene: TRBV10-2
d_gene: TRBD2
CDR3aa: CASSESKGLAYLTDTQYF
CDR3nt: TGCGCCAGCAGTGAGTCGAAGGGACTAGCGTACCTCACAGATACGCAGTATTTT

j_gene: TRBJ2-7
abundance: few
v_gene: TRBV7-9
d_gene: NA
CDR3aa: CASSPRDGEISYEQYF
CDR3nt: TGTGCCAGCAGCCCAAGGGACGGCGAAATCTCCTACGAGCAGTACTTC

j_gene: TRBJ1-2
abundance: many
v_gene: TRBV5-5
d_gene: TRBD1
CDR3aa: CASSTGQIYGYTF
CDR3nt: TGTGCCAGCAGCACGGGACAGATCTATGGCTACACCTTC

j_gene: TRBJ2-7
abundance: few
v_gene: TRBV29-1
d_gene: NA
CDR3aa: CSVGTVSYEQYF
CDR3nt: TGCAGCGTTGGGACAGTCTCCTACGAGCAGTACTTC

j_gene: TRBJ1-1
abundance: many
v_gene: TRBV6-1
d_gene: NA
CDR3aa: CASISTWITEAFF
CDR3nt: TGTGCCAGCATCTCGACCTGGATTACTGAAGCTTTCTTT

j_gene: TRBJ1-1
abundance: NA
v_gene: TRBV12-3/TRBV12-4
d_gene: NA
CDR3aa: CASSNRGMNTEAFF
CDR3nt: TGTGCCAGCTCGAATCGGGGTATGAACACTGAAGCTTTCTTT

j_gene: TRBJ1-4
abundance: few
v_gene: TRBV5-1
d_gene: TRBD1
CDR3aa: CASSPGQGEEKLFF
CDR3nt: TGCGCCAGCTCCCCGGGACAGGGGGAAGAAAAACTGTTTTTT

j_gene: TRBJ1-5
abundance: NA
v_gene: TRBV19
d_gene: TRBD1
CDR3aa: CASRKTGGDGQPQHF
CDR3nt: TGTGCCAGTAGAAAGACAGGGGGCGATGGTCAGCCCCAGCATTTT

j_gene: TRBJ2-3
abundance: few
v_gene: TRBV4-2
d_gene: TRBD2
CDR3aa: CASSQDRAGGPGSSTDTQYF
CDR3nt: TGTGCCAGCAGCCAAGACCGGGCGGGAGGGCCGGGTTCTAGCACAGATACGCAGTATTTT

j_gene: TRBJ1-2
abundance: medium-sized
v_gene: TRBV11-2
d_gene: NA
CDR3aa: CASSLDIRGIGYGYTF
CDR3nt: TGTGCCAGCAGCTTAGACATTAGGGGCATTGGCTATGGCTACACCTTC

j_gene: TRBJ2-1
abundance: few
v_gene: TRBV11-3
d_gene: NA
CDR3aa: CASSLGTEQFF
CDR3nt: TGTGCCAGCAGCTTAGGGACAGAGCAGTTCTTC

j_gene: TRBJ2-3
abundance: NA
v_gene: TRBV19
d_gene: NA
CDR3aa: CASRLSGDTLYF
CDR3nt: TGTGCCAGTAGGCTGTCGGGAGATACGCTGTATTTT

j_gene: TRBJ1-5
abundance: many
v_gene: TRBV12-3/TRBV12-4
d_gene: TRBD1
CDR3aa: CASRQTMDRQSEPQHF
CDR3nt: TGTGCCAGCAGACAAACCATGGACAGGCAGAGTGAGCCCCAGCATTTT

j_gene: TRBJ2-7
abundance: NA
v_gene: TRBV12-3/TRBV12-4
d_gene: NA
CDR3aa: CASSLELTRPQEVAYEQYF
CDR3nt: TGTGCCAGCAGTTTAGAACTCACACGGCCCCAGGAGGTAGCCTACGAGCAGTACTTC

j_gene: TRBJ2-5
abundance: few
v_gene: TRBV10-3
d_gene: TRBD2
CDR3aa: CATTGAGLGETQYF
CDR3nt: TGTGCCACCACGGGAGCGGGATTGGGAGAGACCCAGTACTTC

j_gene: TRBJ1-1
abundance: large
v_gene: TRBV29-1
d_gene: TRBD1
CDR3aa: CSVGDSRTEAFF
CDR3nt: TGCAGCGTTGGGGACAGTAGAACTGAAGCTTTCTTT

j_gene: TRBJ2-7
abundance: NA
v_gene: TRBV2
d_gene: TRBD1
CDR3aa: CASADRGSYEQYF
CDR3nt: TGTGCCAGCGCTGACAGGGGATCCTACGAGCAGTACTTC

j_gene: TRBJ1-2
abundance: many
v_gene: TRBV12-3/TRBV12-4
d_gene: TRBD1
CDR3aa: CASSSVAGGTYGYTF
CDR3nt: TGTGCCAGCAGTTCCGTAGCAGGGGGTACCTATGGCTACACCTTC

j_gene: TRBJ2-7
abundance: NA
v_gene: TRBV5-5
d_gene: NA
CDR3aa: CASSLDRPGTYEQYF
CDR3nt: TGTGCCAGCAGCTTGGACAGACCTGGGACCTACGAGCAGTACTTC

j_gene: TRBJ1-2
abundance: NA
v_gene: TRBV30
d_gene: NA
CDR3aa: CALDTENYGYTF
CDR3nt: TGTGCCCTTGACACGGAAAACTATGGCTACACCTTC

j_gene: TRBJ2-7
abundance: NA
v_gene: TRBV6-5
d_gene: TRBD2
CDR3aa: CASSSGLAGVTALYEQYF
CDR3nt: TGTGCCAGCAGTTCAGGACTAGCGGGAGTGACGGCCCTCTACGAGCAGTACTTC

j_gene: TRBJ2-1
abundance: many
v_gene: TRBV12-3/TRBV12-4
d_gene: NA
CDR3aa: CASSFSSGLGYNEQFF
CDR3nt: TGTGCCAGCAGTTTTAGCTCGGGACTTGGCTACAATGAGCAGTTCTTC

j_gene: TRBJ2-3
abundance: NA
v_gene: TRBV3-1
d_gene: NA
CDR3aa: CASSPLVTHPDTQYF
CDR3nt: TGTGCCAGCAGCCCACTAGTTACCCACCCAGATACGCAGTATTTT

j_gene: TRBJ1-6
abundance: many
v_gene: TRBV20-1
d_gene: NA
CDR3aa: CSAPDLDPGGTYNSPLHF
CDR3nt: TGCAGTGCTCCCGATCTTGACCCGGGTGGCACCTATAATTCACCCCTCCACTTT

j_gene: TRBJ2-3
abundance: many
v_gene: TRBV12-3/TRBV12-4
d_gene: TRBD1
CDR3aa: CASSLTGHTDTQYF
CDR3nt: TGTGCCAGCAGTTTGACAGGGCACACAGATACGCAGTATTTT

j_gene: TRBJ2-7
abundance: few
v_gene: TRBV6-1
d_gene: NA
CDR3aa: CASSEDCYEQYF
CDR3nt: TGTGCCAGCAGTGAAGACTGTTACGAGCAGTACTTC

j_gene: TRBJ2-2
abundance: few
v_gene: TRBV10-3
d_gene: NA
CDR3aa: CAIRDYMNTGELFF
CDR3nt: TGTGCCATCAGAGACTATATGAACACCGGGGAGCTGTTTTTT

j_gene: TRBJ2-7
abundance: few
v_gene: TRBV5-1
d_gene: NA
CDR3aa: CASSSYMESSYEQYF
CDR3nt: TGCGCCAGCAGCAGTTATATGGAGAGCTCCTACGAGCAGTACTTC

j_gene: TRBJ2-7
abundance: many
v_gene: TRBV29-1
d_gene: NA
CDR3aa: CSVAGNFYEQYF
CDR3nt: TGCAGCGTCGCCGGGAACTTCTACGAGCAGTACTTC